This entry lists 32 T cell receptor beta chains sequenced from one sample in a study of vaccination effects on CD4 cells after COVID-19. Before sequencing, viral peptide pools were used by the ViraFEST assay to expand antigen-specific CD4+ T cells. Following 10 days of culture, CD4+ T cells were isolated. Each participant was given two doses of one vaccine (BNT162b2 or mRNA-1273). Here immunoSEQ multiplex PCR was the method, and the copy in TCRdb shows in-frame clones only, minus some. The sample has some 25,000 clones, around four fifths seen once. What these receptors recognize is not known. The specimen was CD4+ T cells from PBMCs cultured with HCoV-NL63 spike peptides, collected after COVID-19 vaccination. Every receptor here comes from a human donor who received a COVID-19 vaccine.

V and J are TRBV21-1 and TRBJ1-1. TRBV21-1 is listed as a pseudogene. The CDR3 sequence is 10 residues long. The CDR3 region is CASCDSEAFF. Here the CDR3 DNA reads TGTGCCAGCTGCGACTCTGAAGCTTTCTTT.

This sequence joins TRBV5-6 and TRBJ2-7, with D uncertain. The CDR3 sequence is 13 residues long. V gave up 2 bases and J gave up 3 bases, with 9 bases separating them. CDR1 SGHDT and CDR2 YYEEEE come from the germline V gene. The CDR3 DNA is TGTGCCAGCAGCTTTGGATTAGGCTACGAGCAGTACTTC. This sequence encodes CASSFGLGYEQYF.

The V and J genes are TRBV7-9 and TRBJ2-7, with D perhaps assigned TRBD1 or TRBD2 (5 bases each). Trimming cost V 6 bases and J 4 bases, with 22 bases left between them. CDR3 length: 16 residues. Germline CDR1 is SEHNR and CDR2 is FQNEAQ (reference sequence). The CDR3 region is CASRGPKGPESYEQYF. CDR3 DNA: TGTGCCAGCAGGGGACCCAAAGGACCGGAGAGTTACGAGCAGTACTTC.

This clone appeared once. The V and J genes are TRBV29-1 and TRBJ2-2; D is ambiguous. From germline, CDR1 is SQVTM and CDR2 ANQGSEA. Trimming removed 3 bases from V and 0 bases from J, with 11 bases in between. This CDR3 region has 15 residues. In DNA form, the CDR3 reads TGCAGCGTTGAGGAAAGGACGGCGAACACCGGGGAGCTGTTTTTT. Translated, it gives CSVEERTANTGELFF.

Remarks on this clone: Other DNA sequences in the same sample also yield this CDR3. V gene TRBV18 combines with J gene TRBJ1-2; D is undetermined. Trimming pared 2 bases from V and 8 bases from J, leaving 12 bases between. The CDR3 has 13 residues. Germline-derived CDR1 and CDR2 are KGHSH and LQKENI. The CDR3 region is CASSPSDTRGYTF. The DNA for the CDR3 is TGTGCCAGCTCACCAAGCGACACTAGGGGCTACACCTTC.

The chain is built from TRBV28 and TRBJ1-5, with 7 nucleotides matching TRBD1. The CDR3 consists of 16 residues. The germline V gene encodes CDR1 MDHEN and CDR2 SYDVKM. The junction had 8 bases not matched to a gene; V was cut back by 5 bases and J by 1 base. The CDR3 region is CASSPPPGQSNQPQHF. In DNA form, the CDR3 reads TGTGCCAGCAGTCCACCGCCGGGACAGAGCAATCAGCCCCAGCATTTT.

V and J are TRBV3-1 (or the pseudogene TRBV3-2) and TRBJ2-7; 9 bases agree with TRBD2. Losses at the gene ends were 4 bases for V and 2 bases for J; bases not matched to a gene: 6. Looked up from germline, CDR1 is LGHDT and CDR2 is YNNKEL (reference sequence). The CDR3 totals 15 residues. The CDR3 is CASSRAGGSTYEQYF. The CDR3 DNA reads as TGTGCCAGCAGCCGGGCGGGGGGGTCAACCTACGAGCAGTACTTC.

This clone was counted between two and nine times. The chain links TRBV7-9 to TRBJ1-1; D is unclear. Germline V CDR1 and CDR2: SEHNR, FQNEAQ (reference sequence). Trimming cost V 6 bases and J 6 bases, with 8 bases left between them. The CDR3 runs 11 residues. The DNA of the CDR3 is TGTGCCAGCAGGTCCTTCGCTGAAGCTTTCTTT. Residues: CASRSFAEAFF. Supplemented by reference TRBV7-9 and TRBJ1-1, the full variable domain reads DTGVSQNPRHKITKRGQNVTFRCDPISEHNRLYWYRQTLGQGPEFLTYFQNEAQLEKSRLLSDRFSAERPKGSFSTLEIQRTEQGDSAMYLCASRSFAEAFFGQGTRLTVV.

V usage is TRBV6-2 or TRBV6-3 and J usage is TRBJ1-5, with D hard to call. The CDR3 extends over 12 amino acids. In germline, CDR1 is MNHEY, CDR2 SVGEGT. Trimming left V 0 bases short and J 6 bases short, with 3 bases between. Here the CDR3 DNA reads TGTGCCAGCAGTTACTCCCCTCAGCCCCAGCATTTT. This translates into CASSYSPQPQHF.

The chain employs TRBV3-1 (or the pseudogene TRBV3-2) and TRBJ1-2; D is ambiguous. V was cut by 5 bases and J by 5 bases, with 6 bases left in between. The germline V gene encodes CDR1 LGHDT and CDR2 YNNKEL (reference sequence). The CDR3 consists of 11 residues. The CDR3 DNA sequence: TGTGCCAGCAGCACCCGATATGGCTACACCTTC. This codes for CASSTRYGYTF.

This chain connects TRBV18 to TRBJ2-3, with 7 bases aligning to TRBD1. The germline CDR1 and CDR2 sequences are KGHSH and LQKENI. The CDR3 length is 15 residues. The junction had 3 bases not matched to a gene; V was cut back by 3 bases and J by 0 bases. The CDR3 sequence is CASSPLTGSTDTQYF. The CDR3 DNA reads as TGTGCCAGCTCACCCCTGACAGGGAGCACAGATACGCAGTATTTT. Full variable domain (rest looked up from reference TRBV18 and TRBJ2-3): NAGVMQNPRHLVRRRGQEARLRCSPMKGHSHVYWYRQLPEEGLKFMVYLQKENIIDESGMPKERFSAEFPKEGPSILRIQQVVRGDSAAYFCASSPLTGSTDTQYFGPGTRLTVL.

The chain recombines TRBV11-2 with TRBJ2-1; 12 nucleotides match TRBD1. The CDR3 covers 14 residues. The V and J ends lost 3 bases and 9 bases, in that order; junction bases with no gene match: 3. CDR1 is SGHAT, CDR2 FQNNGV, per germline. The CDR3: CASSFGTGGSEQFF. DNA for the CDR3: TGTGCCAGCAGCTTTGGGACAGGGGGCAGTGAGCAGTTCTTC.

This clone is a singleton in its sample. The chain combines TRBV6-2 or TRBV6-3 with TRBJ2-7, with TRBD1 matching 8 bases. This CDR3 comprises 16 residues. Germline CDR1 and CDR2: MNHEY and SVGEGT. Unmatched junction bases numbered 16, after V lost 5 bases and J lost 7 bases. The CDR3 protein is CASSLRQGTASGEQYF. The CDR3 coding sequence is TGTGCCAGCAGTCTCCGACAGGGGACGGCGTCGGGGGAGCAGTACTTC.

The chain couples TRBV15 to TRBJ2-3; no clear D. Germline V CDR1 and CDR2: LNHNV, YYDKDF (reference sequence). The CDR3 runs 14 residues. V shed 8 bases and J shed 8 bases, with 20 bases lying between them. The CDR3 nucleotides read TGTGCCACCGGTCGGGCACCCGAATCGGTTACGCAGTATTTT. Protein product: CATGRAPESVTQYF.

This clone was counted only a few times. V is TRBV21-1 and J is TRBJ2-5; the table's D call, TRBD2, was not checked against the DNA. TRBV21-1 is shown as a pseudogene. The CDR3 runs to 17 residues. The DNA of the CDR3 is TGTGCCAGCAGCAAAGCGCGTTACCCGGGGGTAGAAGAGACCCAGTACTTC. The encoded protein is CASSKARYPGVEETQYF.

The gene calls are TRBV4-2 and TRBJ2-5; D gene uncertain. CDR1 and CDR2 from the germline V gene are LGHNA and YNFKEQ. The germline V and J ends were trimmed by 1 base and 5 bases, with 11 bases remaining between them. The CDR3 consists of 14 residues. CDR3 amino acids: CASSQVKKEETQYF. DNA for the CDR3: TGTGCCAGCAGCCAAGTGAAAAAGGAGGAGACCCAGTACTTC.

The rearrangement joins TRBV6-6 to TRBJ2-3; TRBD1 aligns across 7 bases. V shed 5 bases and J 2 bases; nucleotides not matched to a gene: 7. This CDR3 is built from 15 residues. CDR1 is MNHNY, CDR2 SVGAGI, per germline (reference sequence). The CDR3 DNA sequence: TGTGCCAGCAGTCGCAACAGGGGCCCCACAGATACGCAGTATTTT. Translation: CASSRNRGPTDTQYF.

CDR3 coding DNA: TGTGCCAGCAGTTCCGTTGGGAACACTGAAGCTTTCTTT. This sequence encodes CASSSVGNTEAFF. V and J are TRBV25-1 and TRBJ1-1; D remains ambiguous. The V and J ends lost 5 bases and 1 base respectively, with 8 bases between them. CDR3 length: 13 residues. Germline V gives CDR1 MGHDK, CDR2 SYGVNS.

This rearrangement joins TRBV7-9 to TRBJ1-5; D gene uncertain. The CDR3 covers 14 residues. V lost 1 base, J lost 2 bases, and 6 bases lay in between. Germline lookup yields CDR1 SEHNR and CDR2 FQNEAQ (reference sequence). The CDR3 DNA follows: TGTGCCAGCAGCTTAGAGACGGGCAATCAGCCCCAGCATTTT. Translation gives CASSLETGNQPQHF.

This chain uses TRBV30 with TRBJ1-2; D is unclear. With 2 bases removed from V and 8 bases from J, the gap between germline ends came to 6 bases. Germline V gives CDR1 GTSNPN, CDR2 SVGIG (reference sequence). The CDR3 covers 10 residues. CDR3 in DNA: TGTGCCTGGAGTTCGGGAGGCTACACCTTC. This encodes CAWSSGGYTF.

The table lists this clone with a few counts. This chain uses TRBV30 with TRBJ1-4, with 12 bases matching TRBD1. The CDR3 loop spans 18 amino acids. Germline-derived CDR1 and CDR2 are GTSNPN and SVGIG (reference sequence). The junction had 17 bases not matched to a gene; V was cut back by 1 base and J by 11 bases. CDR3: CAWSADIGTGTGGGKLFF. Written as DNA, the CDR3 is TGTGCCTGGAGTGCCGATATCGGAACCGGGACAGGGGGCGGGAAACTGTTTTTT.

The rearrangement joins TRBV28 to TRBJ1-5; no clear D. This CDR3 has 13 amino acids. V lost 6 bases to trimming and J lost 0 bases, with 6 bases between them. CDR1 is MDHEN and CDR2 is SYDVKM in the germline V gene. CDR3 in amino acids: CASSRNSNQPQHF. In DNA form, the CDR3 reads TGTGCCAGCAGCCGTAATAGCAATCAGCCCCAGCATTTT.

J is TRBJ2-7 and V is TRBV9, with TRBD2 as a possible D gene (5 bases). Germline CDR1 reads SGDLS; CDR2 reads YYNGEE. This CDR3 comprises 15 residues. Trimming shortened V by 0 bases and J by 0 bases, and 10 bases separated the two germline ends. DNA for the CDR3: TGTGCCAGCAGCGTAGACGGGGATAGCTCCTACGAGCAGTACTTC. Translating gives CASSVDGDSSYEQYF.

The chain couples TRBV11-3 to TRBJ2-6; no clear D gene. V lost 5 bases and J lost 2, with 7 bases in between. Germline CDR1 is SGHNT and CDR2 is YENEEA. CDR3 length: 14 amino acids. DNA of the CDR3: TGTGCCAGCAGCCCCAGCCCTGGGGCCAACGTCCTGACTTTC. This encodes CASSPSPGANVLTF.

The chain is built from TRBV11-2 and TRBJ1-4; the D is unclear. V lost 5 bases, J lost 7 bases, and 8 bases lay in between. This CDR3 spans 12 amino acids. Germline values: CDR1 SGHAT, CDR2 FQNNGV. CDR3 DNA: TGTGCCAGCAGCCCCCAGTCTGAAAAACTGTTTTTT. Residues: CASSPQSEKLFF.

This clone was counted only a few times. The gene calls are TRBV5-1 and TRBJ2-1, with D perhaps matching TRBD2 (6 bases). Germline assignment: CDR1 SGHRS and CDR2 YFSETQ. The CDR3 covers 19 residues. The V gene lost 6 bases and the J gene lost 0 bases, with 25 bases spanning the gap. As DNA, the CDR3 is TGCGCCAGCACCCCTTGGGGACCGGGAGCCCTGAGCTCCTACAATGAGCAGTTCTTC. This codes for CASTPWGPGALSSYNEQFF.

This clone turned up a few times. The chain uses TRBV5-1 and TRBJ2-5; D remains ambiguous. CDR1 SGHRS and CDR2 YFSETQ come from the germline V gene. Trimming took off 1 base at V and 5 bases at J, with 6 bases between the two ends. The CDR3 extends over 12 amino acids. DNA for the CDR3: TGCGCCAGCAGCTTGAAAGGGGAGACCCAGTACTTC. Protein sequence: CASSLKGETQYF.

The chain uses TRBV28 and TRBJ1-2; 7 nucleotides match TRBD1. Germline CDR1 is MDHEN and CDR2 is SYDVKM. This CDR3 has 14 amino acids. V lost 3 bases and J lost 9; bases outside the gene matches: 10. In DNA, the CDR3 is TGTGCCAGCAGTTTGGGCAGGGGGAGTTGGCGCTACACCTTC. Its protein is CASSLGRGSWRYTF.

The genes are TRBV30 and TRBJ2-1; TRBD2 agrees at 7 bases. The germline gives CDR1 GTSNPN, CDR2 SVGIG (reference sequence). The junction had 13 bases not matched to a gene; V was cut back by 3 bases and J by 2 bases. There are 17 residues in the CDR3. In nucleotides, the CDR3 is TGTGCCTGGAGCCTAGGGCTAGCGGAGACTCCCTACAATGAGCAGTTCTTC. It specifies CAWSLGLAETPYNEQFF.

This clone was detected a few times. V gene TRBV2 combines with J gene TRBJ2-2; 9 bases are shared with TRBD1. CDR3 length: 20 residues. The germline V gene encodes CDR1 SNHLY and CDR2 FYNNEI. The V segment lost 4 bases and the J segment 4 bases; nucleotides outside the gene matches: 19. CDR3 nucleotide sequence: TGTGCCAGCAGTGGGGACAGGGTCCGTGCGAGAGACGTGGGCACCGGGGAGCTGTTTTTT. Protein product: CASSGDRVRARDVGTGELFF.

For the CDR3, the DNA is TGCGCCAGCAGCCAATTTGGTTCGGGAGCGGGAGCGGCTGACTACGAGCAGTACTTC. Amino acids: CASSQFGSGAGAADYEQYF. The chain joins TRBV4-1 to TRBJ2-7, with 8 bases matching TRBD2. J was trimmed by 3 bases and V by 2 bases; bases with no gene match: 18. The CDR3 contains 19 residues. Per germline, CDR1 MGHRA and CDR2 YSYEKL.

This clone rates as medium-sized (0.01 to 0.1%). This chain connects TRBV4-2 to TRBJ2-3; a weak D match, TRBD1 (5 bases). Trimming took off 0 bases at V and 5 bases at J, with 15 bases between the two ends. This CDR3 has 16 amino acids. Per the germline V gene, CDR1 is LGHNA and CDR2 is YNFKEQ. This CDR3 reads CASSQDQGVSVDTQYF. CDR3 in DNA: TGTGCCAGCAGCCAAGATCAAGGGGTTAGTGTAGATACGCAGTATTTT.